This T cell receptor (beta chain) was recorded in a study of spatial heterogeneity in lung cancer. Overall study: Sequence detection consistently recorded a greater number of beta-chain than alpha-chain sequences.

Trimming cost V 4 bases and J 0 bases; bases outside gene matches: 13. Germline-derived CDR1 and CDR2 are SGHVS and FQNEAQ. The CDR3 sequence is 20 residues long. Each TCR cDNA molecule bore a unique molecular identifier. TCRdb re-analysed the 5' RACE reads in MiXCR, keeping a single row per CDR3 protein. Among about 20,000 distinct CDR3 sequences, just under 6% were seen once, and the ten largest hold roughly 35%. Time point in this sample: sample taken at primary tumor resection. Donation came from around 77 patients with untreated early-stage non-small cell lung cancer. The study sequenced unsorted whole RNA from tumor, nontumor lung or frozen PBMC.

The chain couples TRBV7-8 to TRBJ2-6, with 9 bases matching TRBD1. This material consisted of PBMCs, taken at surgery. This clonotype originated in a male donor with early-stage non-small cell lung cancer. Here the CDR3 reads CASSSPLGTGPASGANVLTF. The CDR3 coding sequence is TGTGCCAGCAGCTCGCCCCTTGGGACAGGGCCGGCCTCTGGGGCCAACGTCCTGACTTTC.